This passage covers 4 T cell receptor beta chains from one sample sequenced in a study of T cells after yellow fever vaccination. TCRdb processed the 5' RACE reads anew with MiXCR; each CDR3 protein has one entry. In the table there are hundreds of thousands of distinct CDR3 sequences, approximately 3.8% of which are singletons. This material consisted of PBMCs, taken on the day of the yellow fever booster vaccination. All receptors derive from a man younger than 35 who received the YFV17D yellow fever vaccine.

The V gene is TRBV5-4, the J gene TRBJ2-1; tentatively, D is TRBD2 (5 bases). The germline V gene encodes CDR1 SGHNT and CDR2 YYREEE (reference sequence). The CDR3 spans 15 residues. V gave up 0 bases and J gave up 7 bases, with 14 bases separating them. The CDR3 is CASSLGTGRNNEQFF. The CDR3 bases are TGTGCCAGCAGCTTGGGGACTGGTAGAAATAATGAGCAGTTCTTC.

A few counts support this clonotype. The chain uses TRBV20-1 and TRBJ1-1; D is uncertain. The V gene lost 2 bases and the J gene lost 3 bases, with 10 bases spanning the gap. Germline loops: CDR1 DFQATT, CDR2 SNEGSKA (reference sequence). The CDR3 loop spans 13 amino acids. CDR3 coding DNA: TGCAGTGCTAGACCCTTGGAGGACACTGAAGCTTTCTTT. Amino acid sequence: CSARPLEDTEAFF.

The V call is TRBV12-3 or TRBV12-4, the J call TRBJ2-3; 8 nucleotides line up with TRBD2. Losses at the gene ends were 6 bases for V and 6 bases for J; bases not matched to a gene: 11. CDR3 length: 15 amino acids. Here the CDR3 reads CASSKGLGARDTQYF. CDR3 coding DNA: TGTGCCAGCAGCAAGGGACTAGGGGCCCGTGATACGCAGTATTTT.

Only a few counts were recorded for this clonotype. The germline gene is not matched at one end of the junction; a read error may be the cause. This chain connects TRBV5-1 to TRBJ2-3; D gene unclear. Germline loops: CDR1 SGHRS, CDR2 YFSETQ. The CDR3 consists of 13 residues. CDR3 sequence: CASRLDPGDTQYF. Here the CDR3 DNA reads TGCGCCAGCAGGTTGGACCCGGGTGATACGCAGTATTTT.